This T cell receptor (beta chain) derives from a study of response to subunit inactivated influenza vaccine. The CDR3 totals 13 residues. Germline assignment: CDR1 SNHLY and CDR2 FYNNEI. V lost 2 bases, J lost 2 bases, and 6 bases lay in between. TCRdb ran MiXCR on the RT-PCR reads and lists one entry per CDR3 protein. The table includes hundreds of thousands of distinct CDR3 sequences, over 9.5% detected once. This clonotype has a handful of counts. Sequences were derived from PBMCs from blood, sampled roughly 48 days after vaccination. The chain links TRBV2 to TRBJ2-5; D is undetermined. This TCR came from a man in his fifties or sixties who received an inactivated influenza vaccine. For the CDR3, the DNA is TGTGCCAGCAGTGAACAGGTTCAAGAGACCCAGTACTTC. This sequence encodes CASSEQVQETQYF.